This section outlines one T cell receptor (beta chain) sequence together with its context. The sample comes from a study of blood T cell repertoires in COVID-19. The overall study: Italy, Spain and the United States were the sources of the convalescent and acute COVID-19 samples.

Assay used: immunoSEQ multiplex PCR; TCRdb lists only in-frame clones, some missing. The data show approximately 360,000 clones, around 91% seen once. This clonotype originated in a man aged 18 to 29 with active or convalescent COVID-19. The sample taken for sequencing was peripheral blood.

The CDR3 protein is CASSLGLGRAGNTIYF. In DNA, the CDR3 is TGTGCCAGCAGCTTAGGTCTAGGCAGGGCTGGAAACACCATATATTTT. V usage is TRBV7-2 and J usage is TRBJ1-3, with D possibly TRBD1 on 5 matching bases. Germline loops: CDR1 SGHTA, CDR2 FQGNSA. V lost 1 base and J 2 bases, leaving 12 bases between the germline ends. This CDR3 spans 16 amino acids.